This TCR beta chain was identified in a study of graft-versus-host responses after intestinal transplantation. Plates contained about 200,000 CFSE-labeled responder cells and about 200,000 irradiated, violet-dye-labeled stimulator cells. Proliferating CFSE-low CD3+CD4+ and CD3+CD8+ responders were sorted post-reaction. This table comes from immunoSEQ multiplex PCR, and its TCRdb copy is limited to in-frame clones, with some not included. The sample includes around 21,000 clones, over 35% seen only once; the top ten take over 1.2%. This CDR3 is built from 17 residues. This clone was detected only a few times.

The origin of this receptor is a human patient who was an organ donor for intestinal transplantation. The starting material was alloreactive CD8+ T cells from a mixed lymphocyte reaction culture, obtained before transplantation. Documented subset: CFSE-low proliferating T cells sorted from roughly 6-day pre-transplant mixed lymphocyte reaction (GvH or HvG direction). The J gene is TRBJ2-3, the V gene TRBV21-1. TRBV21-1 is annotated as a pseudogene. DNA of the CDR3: TGTGCCAGCAGCAAACCAAACCCGGCAGACCGCACAGATACGCAGTATTTT. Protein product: CASSKPNPADRTDTQYF.